This TCR beta chain was profiled in a study of CD8+ T cells in alopecia areata. Study-wide points: Although TCR sharing was seen in mice, sharing across patients was less clear, possibly for HLA-related reasons. In lesional scalp, particularly from alopecia totalis/universalis, clonality was higher than in normal scalp. Scalp samples also yield sequences from resident alphabeta T cells of normal skin.

This clone turned up a few times. What it binds is unknown. T lymphocytes (CD4+ and CD8+) were sorted from PBMCs. It was cDNA, reverse transcribed from extracted RNA, that served as the sequencing template. Some clones are missing from TCRdb's copy, which holds only in-frame ones; the method was immunoSEQ multiplex PCR. The sample consists of roughly 150,000 clones, roughly 50% of them appearing once. Germline lookup yields CDR1 SQVTM and CDR2 ANQGSEA. The V and J ends lost 6 bases and 3 bases, in that order; junction bases with no gene match: 2. CDR3 length: 11 residues. The sequencing sample was made of CD4+ T cells sorted from blood. The TCR sequence derives from a human donor in good health. The rearrangement uses TRBV29-1 and TRBJ2-7, with 7 bases lining up with TRBD2. DNA of the CDR3: TGCAGCGTCGCGGGGGTCTACGAGCAGTACTTC. This gives the protein CSVAGVYEQYF.